This T cell receptor (beta chain) is from a study of cytomegalovirus exposure and HLA in healthy donors. Study details: Falling in the Caucasian-associated ancestry cluster were about 80% of about 400 genotyped donors. Overall study findings and caveats: 87-base-pair reads could not separate some V segments, including TRBV6-2 and TRBV6-3.

The primer mix had 60 Vbeta and 13 Jbeta primers. Sequenced by immunoSEQ multiplex PCR; TCRdb stores in-frame clones only, minus some. The sample lists 160,000 or so clones, around 79% occurring once. About this clone: Antigen specificity is unknown.

Germline V lookup: CDR1 LNHDA, CDR2 SQIVND (reference sequence). V shed 5 bases, J shed 2 bases, and the junction held 10 bases outside the gene matches. This CDR3 has 16 residues. In nominal health when sampled, donors likely had unrecorded immune exposures nonetheless. Sequenced input: PBMCs. This chain joins TRBV19 and TRBJ2-5; 8 bases map to TRBD2. This receptor was taken from a man aged 40-49 years in good health and CMV-seronegative. The DNA of the CDR3 is TGTGCCAGTAGTTTTAATCTAGCGGGCCTGCAAGAGACCCAGTACTTC. Protein sequence: CASSFNLAGLQETQYF. The complete variable domain, with remaining parts taken from reference TRBV19 and TRBJ2-5, reads DGGITQSPKYLFRKEGQNVTLSCEQNLNHDAMYWYRQDPGQGLRLIYYSQIVNDFQKGDIAEGYSVSREKKESFPLTVTSAQKNPTAFYLCASSFNLAGLQETQYFGPGTRLLVL.